The rows below give T cell receptor beta chains drawn from one sample of a study of blood T cell repertoires in COVID-19. Measured with immunoSEQ multiplex PCR; TCRdb has only the in-frame clones, and not every one. The sample holds about 140,000 clones; around 83% are singletons and the top ten take roughly 10%. The sample consisted of peripheral blood. These receptors came from a man aged 55 to 69 with active or convalescent COVID-19. The CDR3 runs from the conserved cysteine through the conserved F or W. The order of the fields is CDR3 length, V gene, J gene, D gene, clone size, CDR3 DNA, CDR3 protein. The D gene is left open where the match is weak. Not all rows give a size; the values are once, few, many and, for expanded clones, a class.

cdr3_length: 14; v_call: TRBV19; j_call: TRBJ1-2; d_call: TRBD1; clone_size: .; cdr3_nt: TGTGCCAGTCTACAGGGACAGGCGAACTATGGCTACACCTTC; cdr3_aa: CASLQGQANYGYTF
cdr3_length: 11; v_call: TRBV5-1; j_call: TRBJ1-4; d_call: TRBD1; clone_size: few; cdr3_nt: TGCGCCAGCAGCCCCGGACAGGGACTGTTTTTT; cdr3_aa: CASSPGQGLFF
cdr3_length: 15; v_call: TRBV5-1; j_call: TRBJ1-6; d_call: .; clone_size: .; cdr3_nt: TGCGCCAGCAGCTTGGCAGGGGCTATTTATTCACCCCTCCACTTT; cdr3_aa: CASSLAGAIYSPLHF
cdr3_length: 12; v_call: TRBV19; j_call: TRBJ2-3; d_call: .; clone_size: .; cdr3_nt: TGTGCCAGTAGTAATAGTGCAGATACGCAGTATTTT; cdr3_aa: CASSNSADTQYF
cdr3_length: 15; v_call: TRBV7-2; j_call: TRBJ2-1; d_call: TRBD2; clone_size: .; cdr3_nt: TGTGCCAGCAGCTTAGTACTAGCGGGTTACAATGAGCAGTTCTTC; cdr3_aa: CASSLVLAGYNEQFF
cdr3_length: 13; v_call: TRBV19; j_call: TRBJ1-2; d_call: TRBD1; clone_size: .; cdr3_nt: TGTGCCAGTAGACCTGGGACAGCGGGTGGCTACACCTTC; cdr3_aa: CASRPGTAGGYTF
cdr3_length: 13; v_call: TRBV5-1; j_call: TRBJ2-7; d_call: TRBD1; clone_size: .; cdr3_nt: TGCGCCAGCAGTACCGGGACAGGACTCGAGCAGTACTTC; cdr3_aa: CASSTGTGLEQYF
cdr3_length: 15; v_call: TRBV9; j_call: TRBJ2-2; d_call: .; clone_size: .; cdr3_nt: TGTGCCAGCAGCGTAGTAGGGGGGAACACCGGGGAGCTGTTTTTT; cdr3_aa: CASSVVGGNTGELFF
cdr3_length: 13; v_call: TRBV10-3; j_call: TRBJ1-1; d_call: TRBD1; clone_size: .; cdr3_nt: TGTGCCACCACAGACAGGGTGAACACTGAAGCTTTCTTT; cdr3_aa: CATTDRVNTEAFF
cdr3_length: 14; v_call: TRBV30; j_call: TRBJ1-2; d_call: TRBD1; clone_size: .; cdr3_nt: TGTGCCTGGAGTACCCAGGACAGGACCTATGGCTACACCTTC; cdr3_aa: CAWSTQDRTYGYTF
cdr3_length: 15; v_call: TRBV30; j_call: TRBJ1-3; d_call: TRBD1; clone_size: .; cdr3_nt: TGTGCCTGGACAGGGGGGCTTTACTCTGGAAACACCATATATTTT; cdr3_aa: CAWTGGLYSGNTIYF
cdr3_length: 16; v_call: TRBV9; j_call: TRBJ1-6; d_call: .; clone_size: few; cdr3_nt: TGTGCCAGCAGCGTAGACCCCCTGGGGGAGGGATCACCCCTCCACTTT; cdr3_aa: CASSVDPLGEGSPLHF
cdr3_length: 16; v_call: TRBV6-2/TRBV6-3; j_call: TRBJ2-1; d_call: TRBD2; clone_size: .; cdr3_nt: TGTGCCAGCAGTCGCTCCCTAGCGGGGGGGCAAAATGAGCAGTTCTTC; cdr3_aa: CASSRSLAGGQNEQFF
cdr3_length: 15; v_call: TRBV5-1; j_call: TRBJ2-3; d_call: .; clone_size: .; cdr3_nt: TGCGCCAGCAGCTTACAGGGTGTTAGCACAGATACGCAGTATTTT; cdr3_aa: CASSLQGVSTDTQYF
cdr3_length: 13; v_call: TRBV5-1; j_call: TRBJ1-1; d_call: TRBD1; clone_size: few; cdr3_nt: TGCGCCAGCAGCGAAGGACAGGGGGAGAAAGCTTTCTTT; cdr3_aa: CASSEGQGEKAFF
cdr3_length: 15; v_call: TRBV4-1; j_call: TRBJ1-4; d_call: .; clone_size: few; cdr3_nt: TGCGCCAGCAGCCAAGGGACAACAACTAATGAAAAACTGTTTTTT; cdr3_aa: CASSQGTTTNEKLFF
cdr3_length: 14; v_call: TRBV7-9; j_call: TRBJ1-2; d_call: .; clone_size: .; cdr3_nt: TGTGCCAGCAGCTTAGACAGTAGTAACTATGGCTACACCTTC; cdr3_aa: CASSLDSSNYGYTF
cdr3_length: 14; v_call: TRBV11-3; j_call: TRBJ1-3; d_call: .; clone_size: few; cdr3_nt: TGTGCCAGCAGCTCCTTGTACTCTGGAAACACCATATATTTT; cdr3_aa: CASSSLYSGNTIYF
cdr3_length: 15; v_call: TRBV18; j_call: TRBJ1-2; d_call: .; clone_size: .; cdr3_nt: TGTGCCAGCTCATACGGGACACAATCTAACTATGGCTACACCTTC; cdr3_aa: CASSYGTQSNYGYTF
cdr3_length: 16; v_call: TRBV24-1; j_call: TRBJ2-1; d_call: TRBD2; clone_size: .; cdr3_nt: TGTGCCACCAGTGATTTGCCGGGACTAGCGGACAATGAGCAGTTCTTC; cdr3_aa: CATSDLPGLADNEQFF
cdr3_length: 16; v_call: TRBV9; j_call: TRBJ2-7; d_call: TRBD2; clone_size: once; cdr3_nt: TGTGCCAGCAGCGCACTACCTAGCGGGGGGCCCTACGAGCAGTACTTC; cdr3_aa: CASSALPSGGPYEQYF
cdr3_length: 15; v_call: TRBV4-3; j_call: TRBJ1-4; d_call: .; clone_size: once; cdr3_nt: TGCGCCAGCAGCCAAGACGACGGGAGAAATGAAAAACTGTTTTTT; cdr3_aa: CASSQDDGRNEKLFF